These 32 T cell receptor beta chains came from one sample sequenced in a study of blood T cell repertoires in COVID-19. Profiled with immunoSEQ multiplex PCR; TCRdb holds only in-frame clones, not every one. The sample records 250,000 to 300,000 clones, approximately 88% being singletons. The specimen was PBMCs or T cells enriched from blood (not recorded which). Receptors were obtained from a woman in her 30s who had recovered from COVID-19.

The chain carries TRBV19 and TRBJ1-4; D is perhaps TRBD1 (5 bases). V was clipped by 1 base and J by 5 bases, with 14 bases between them. The CDR3 contains 16 residues. The germline V gene encodes CDR1 LNHDA and CDR2 SQIVND (reference sequence). Here the CDR3 DNA reads TGTGCCAGTAGTATAGGAGACAGAGTCAAGAATGAAAAACTGTTTTTT. This encodes CASSIGDRVKNEKLFF.

This chain connects TRBV18 to TRBJ1-3, with D perhaps TRBD1 (6 bases). This CDR3 spans 17 amino acids. Germline CDR1 and CDR2: KGHSH and LQKENI. V lost 3 bases and J 2 bases, leaving 17 bases between the germline ends. The CDR3 is CASSPLNGQLPGNTIYF. CDR3 nucleotides: TGTGCCAGCTCACCGTTAAATGGACAGTTACCTGGAAACACCATATATTTT.

This chain links TRBV19 with TRBJ1-4, with D perhaps TRBD1 (6 bases). V was trimmed by 0 bases and J by 0 bases, leaving 11 bases between them. Germline lookup yields CDR1 LNHDA and CDR2 SQIVND (reference sequence). This CDR3 contains 17 residues. Here the CDR3 DNA reads TGTGCCAGTAGTATAGAGGGCAGGGGAGCAACTAATGAAAAACTGTTTTTT. This translates into CASSIEGRGATNEKLFF.

The chain carries TRBV7-2 and TRBJ2-1, with 9 bases that match TRBD2. Germline trimming cut 1 base from V and 6 bases from J; bases unmatched to any gene: 4. The CDR3 is 15 residues long. From germline, CDR1 is SGHTA and CDR2 FQGNSA. The CDR3, as DNA: TGTGCCAGCAGCTTAGTGGTGACTAGCGGCAATGAGCAGTTCTTC. Translation: CASSLVVTSGNEQFF.

The CDR3 loop is CASSLGQAGNTIYF. CDR3 coding DNA: TGTGCCAGCAGTTTGGGCCAGGCTGGAAACACCATATATTTT. The V call is TRBV28, the J call TRBJ1-3; D call uncertain. Germline lookup yields CDR1 MDHEN and CDR2 SYDVKM. CDR3 size: 14 residues. Between the trimmed V and J ends, which lost 3 bases and 2 bases, there was a span of 8 bases.

This chain uses TRBV18 with TRBJ2-3; possibly TRBD2 for D (5 bases). Germline values: CDR1 KGHSH, CDR2 LQKENI. The CDR3 totals 15 residues. Trimming took 2 bases from V and 6 from J, leaving 15 bases between them. CDR3 DNA sequence: TGTGCCAGCTCACCAGGTACCGGGGTCGGGGATACGCAGTATTTT. Translated: CASSPGTGVGDTQYF. The entire variable domain, with the rest obtained from reference TRBV18 and TRBJ2-3, is as follows: NAGVMQNPRHLVRRRGQEARLRCSPMKGHSHVYWYRQLPEEGLKFMVYLQKENIIDESGMPKERFSAEFPKEGPSILRIQQVVRGDSAAYFCASSPGTGVGDTQYFGPGTRLTVL.

The table lists this clone with a few counts. The chain has TRBV28 and TRBJ2-1; D gene uncertain. The germline V gene encodes CDR1 MDHEN and CDR2 SYDVKM. The CDR3 runs 15 residues. The ends were cut back, 5 bases at V and 0 bases at J, with 11 bases in the middle. The CDR3 protein is CASSPNLSSYNEQFF. Here the CDR3 DNA reads TGTGCCAGCAGTCCAAACCTGAGCTCCTACAATGAGCAGTTCTTC.

V and J are TRBV4-3 and TRBJ2-1; D not resolved. Germline V gene lookup returns CDR1 LGHNA and CDR2 YSLEER. Trimming shortened V by 2 bases and J by 2 bases, and 10 bases separated the two germline ends. The CDR3 totals 15 residues. The CDR3 is CASSQTRRAYNEQFF. The CDR3 DNA sequence: TGCGCCAGCAGCCAAACGAGAAGAGCCTACAATGAGCAGTTCTTC.

V is TRBV5-1 and J is TRBJ2-5; TRBD1 agrees at 7 bases. After removal of 0 bases from V and 0 bases from J, the junction contained 2 bases not matched to a gene. This CDR3 is 15 amino acids long. Germline CDR1 SGHRS, CDR2 YFSETQ. In DNA, the CDR3 is TGCGCCAGCAGCTTGGTTGGGACAGACCAAGAGACCCAGTACTTC. Protein sequence: CASSLVGTDQETQYF.

CDR3 amino acids: CASSQDLDHRGGPGYTF. CDR3 nucleotide sequence: TGCGCCAGCAGCCAAGACCTTGACCACAGGGGGGGTCCGGGCTACACCTTC. The rearrangement links TRBV4-1 to TRBJ1-2; TRBD1 matches at 8 bases. The CDR3 length is 17 residues. Germline CDR1 and CDR2: MGHRA and YSYEKL. The V gene end was trimmed by 0 bases and the J gene end by 8 bases; junction bases not matched to a gene: 14.

The rearrangement uses TRBV10-2 and TRBJ2-2, with D tentatively TRBD1 (5 bases). With 2 bases removed from V and 0 bases from J, the gap between germline ends came to 13 bases. Germline-derived CDR1 and CDR2 are WSHSY and SAAADI. The CDR3 is 17 residues long. The CDR3 reads CASSEVMGHANTGELFF. CDR3 nucleotide sequence: TGCGCCAGCAGTGAGGTTATGGGGCACGCGAACACCGGGGAGCTGTTTTTT.

The chain carries TRBV29-1 and TRBJ1-2; perhaps TRBD1 as D (6 bases). The CDR3 has 14 amino acids. The germline CDR1 and CDR2 sequences are SQVTM and ANQGSEA. Trimming took off 4 bases at V and 8 bases at J, with 20 bases between the two ends. In DNA form, the CDR3 reads TGCAGCGTTGTGGGCAGGGGATCTTCGCGGGGCTACACCTTC. This codes for CSVVGRGSSRGYTF.

The V and J genes are TRBV9 and TRBJ2-1; D remains ambiguous. V lost 0 bases and J 9 bases, leaving 13 bases between the germline ends. The germline V gene has CDR1 SGDLS and CDR2 YYNGEE. The CDR3 loop spans 14 amino acids. CDR3 in amino acids: CASSVGPEVGEQFF. The CDR3 bases are TGTGCCAGCAGCGTAGGACCCGAGGTCGGTGAGCAGTTCTTC. Looking up the rest from reference TRBV9 and TRBJ2-1 gives the full variable domain: DSGVTQTPKHLITATGQRVTLRCSPRSGDLSVYWYQQSLDQGLQFLIQYYNGEERAKGNILERFSAQQFPDLHSELNLSSLELGDSALYFCASSVGPEVGEQFFGPGTRLTVL.

The rearrangement joins TRBV3-1 (or the pseudogene TRBV3-2) to TRBJ1-5; TRBD1 might be the D (6 bases). Germline V gene data show CDR1 as LGHDT and CDR2 as YNNKEL (reference sequence). V lost 0 bases to trimming and J lost 3 bases, with 18 bases between them. The CDR3 is 18 amino acids. CDR3 nucleotide sequence: TGTGCCAGCAGCCAAGAGGACAGTGTATTCGCGGACAATCAGCCCCAGCATTTT. It encodes CASSQEDSVFADNQPQHF.

The CDR3 DNA reads as TGTGCCATCAGTGAGTGGGTCGGGCAGGGGAACACTGAAGCTTTCTTT. The encoded protein is CAISEWVGQGNTEAFF. The rearrangement links TRBV10-3 to TRBJ1-1, with D possibly TRBD1 on 5 matching bases. Trimming removed 1 base at V and 1 base at J, with 13 bases between. Germline CDR1 is ENHRY and CDR2 is SYGVKD. The CDR3 runs 16 residues.

V usage is TRBV5-1 and J usage is TRBJ1-2; 8 bases fit TRBD1. The germline gives CDR1 SGHRS, CDR2 YFSETQ. The CDR3 is made up of 14 amino acids. V lost 2 bases to trimming and J lost 7 bases; unmatched junction nucleotides: 7. The CDR3 region is CASSLGQGLVGYTF. In DNA, the CDR3 is TGCGCCAGCAGCTTAGGACAGGGCTTGGTTGGCTACACCTTC.

This chain links TRBV27 with TRBJ2-3, with D possibly being TRBD2 (6 bases). Germline V gives CDR1 MNHEY, CDR2 SMNVEV (reference sequence). With 6 bases removed from V and 0 bases from J, the gap between germline ends came to 16 bases. This CDR3 contains 16 residues. CDR3 region: CASRGVSGTSTDTQYF. CDR3 in DNA: TGTGCCAGCAGGGGGGTTAGCGGAACTAGCACAGATACGCAGTATTTT.

V and J are TRBV19 and TRBJ1-1; 8 positions match TRBD1. Unmatched junction bases numbered 2, after V lost 1 base and J lost 1 base. The CDR3 runs to 15 residues. Germline values: CDR1 LNHDA, CDR2 SQIVND (reference sequence). The CDR3 DNA reads as TGTGCCAGTAGTATAGGTGACAGGGGGAACACTGAAGCTTTCTTT. The encoded protein is CASSIGDRGNTEAFF.

This clone was counted a single time. The chain recombines TRBV6-5 with TRBJ1-2; D gene uncertain. Trimming removed 2 bases at V and 4 bases at J, with 8 bases between. Germline V gives CDR1 MNHEY, CDR2 SVGAGI. The CDR3 contains 13 residues. The CDR3 here is CASSYHTTYGYTF. Here the CDR3 DNA reads TGTGCCAGCAGTTACCACACTACCTATGGCTACACCTTC.

V and J are TRBV7-9 and TRBJ2-5; TRBD2 matches 9 bases. The ends lost 1 base at V and 1 base at J; junction bases unmatched: 4. The CDR3 has 16 amino acids. CDR1 and CDR2 (germline): SEHNR, FQNEAQ (reference sequence). The CDR3 DNA reads as TGTGCCAGCAGCTTAGGTGGAGCGGGAGGCCAAGAGACCCAGTACTTC. This translates into CASSLGGAGGQETQYF.

The gene calls are TRBV27 and TRBJ2-1; D gene ambiguous. The CDR3 covers 13 residues. V was cut by 6 bases and J by 3 bases, with 9 bases left in between. The germline V gene encodes CDR1 MNHEY and CDR2 SMNVEV (reference sequence). This CDR3 reads CASSRTYYNEQFF. DNA for the CDR3: TGTGCCAGCAGCCGAACTTACTACAATGAGCAGTTCTTC.

This clone was detected a few times. The chain has TRBV19 and TRBJ1-3, with 7 bases matching TRBD1. The CDR3 runs to 17 residues. CDR1 and CDR2 from the germline V gene are LNHDA and SQIVND (reference sequence). The V gene end was trimmed by 3 bases and the J gene end by 0 bases; junction bases not matched to a gene: 8. CDR3 in DNA: TGTGCCAGTAGTATCCTGGGACAGACTTACTCTGGAAACACCATATATTTT. This codes for CASSILGQTYSGNTIYF.

V and J are TRBV5-6 and TRBJ2-1; D possibly corresponds to TRBD2 (6 bases). Trimming pared 5 bases from V and 4 bases from J, leaving 10 bases between. Germline CDR1 and CDR2: SGHDT and YYEEEE. The length of the CDR3 is 13 residues. CDR3: CASRPRGYNEQFF. For the CDR3, the DNA is TGTGCCAGCAGACCACGGGGGTACAATGAGCAGTTCTTC.

The rearrangement links TRBV5-1 to TRBJ2-6, with 9 positions matching TRBD1. Losses at the gene ends were 4 bases for V and 0 bases for J; bases not matched to a gene: 8. Germline V CDR1 and CDR2: SGHRS, YFSETQ. The CDR3 is 18 residues long. The CDR3 reads CASSPWTGVGSGANVLTF. CDR3 sequence (DNA): TGCGCCAGCAGCCCATGGACAGGGGTAGGCTCTGGGGCCAACGTCCTGACTTTC. The entire variable domain, with the rest obtained from reference TRBV5-1 and TRBJ2-6, is as follows: KAGVTQTPRYLIKTRGQQVTLSCSPISGHRSVSWYQQTPGQGLQFLFEYFSETQRNKGNFPGRFSGRQFSNSRSEMNVSTLELGDSALYLCASSPWTGVGSGANVLTFGAGSRLTVL.

This clone was counted a few times. The rearrangement uses TRBV10-3 and TRBJ1-1; TRBD1 is a possible D gene (6 bases). With 0 bases removed from V and 2 bases from J, the gap between germline ends came to 10 bases. Looked up from germline, CDR1 is ENHRY and CDR2 is SYGVKD. This CDR3 has 15 residues. CDR3 region: CAISESWGGNTEAFF. Here the CDR3 DNA reads TGTGCCATCAGTGAGTCGTGGGGGGGCAACACTGAAGCTTTCTTT.

V gene TRBV5-1 combines with J gene TRBJ2-2; TRBD2 is a possible D gene (6 bases). Trimming left V 5 bases short and J 1 base short, with 9 bases between. Germline loops: CDR1 SGHRS, CDR2 YFSETQ. The CDR3 contains 14 residues. The CDR3 reads CASSRGGNTGELFF. DNA of the CDR3: TGCGCCAGCAGTAGGGGAGGGAACACCGGGGAGCTGTTTTTT.

A note on this clone: An end of the junction differs from the germline gene, which may be a read error. The gene calls are TRBV5-1 and TRBJ2-3; 11 positions agree with TRBD2. CDR3 length: 13 amino acids. Germline-derived CDR1 and CDR2 are SGHRS and YFSETQ. CDR3 loop: CASRLGSGRAGWF. The CDR3, as DNA: TGCGCCAGCCGGCTAGGTAGCGGGAGGGCCGGTTGGTTT.

This chain connects TRBV27 to TRBJ2-2, with 7 bases that match TRBD1. The germline gives CDR1 MNHEY, CDR2 SMNVEV (reference sequence). Trimming removed 3 bases from V and 7 bases from J; junction bases left unmatched: 8. CDR3 length equals 15 residues. The CDR3 DNA sequence: TGTGCCAGCAGTTTCAGCCTGACAGGGCTCGGGGAGCTGTTTTTT. Protein: CASSFSLTGLGELFF.

The chain combines TRBV7-2 with TRBJ1-3, with TRBD1 matching 7 bases. CDR3 length: 17 residues. Germline V lookup: CDR1 SGHTA, CDR2 FQGNSA. V shed 3 bases and J 0 bases; nucleotides not matched to a gene: 8. The CDR3 sequence is CASSLTRGGNSGNTIYF. CDR3 nucleotide sequence: TGTGCCAGCAGCTTGACTCGAGGGGGCAACTCTGGAAACACCATATATTTT.

The V call is TRBV27, the J call TRBJ1-1, with D perhaps TRBD1 (5 bases). V dropped 7 bases and J dropped 1 base, with 10 bases sitting between them. CDR3 length: 13 amino acids. The V gene's germline CDR1 is MNHEY and CDR2 SMNVEV (reference sequence). The DNA of the CDR3 is TGTGCCAGCACCCCGGGGGGGAACACTGAAGCTTTCTTT. Translation: CASTPGGNTEAFF.

The V call is TRBV5-1, the J call TRBJ1-1; D is possibly TRBD1 (5 bases). The length of the CDR3 is 14 residues. V was trimmed by 4 bases and J by 7 bases, leaving 17 bases between them. Germline CDR1 is SGHRS and CDR2 is YFSETQ. The CDR3 bases are TGCGCCAGCAGCCTCCCATCAGTAACAGGTGAAGCTTTCTTT. Encoded protein: CASSLPSVTGEAFF. The full variable domain, completed using reference TRBV5-1 and TRBJ1-1, is KAGVTQTPRYLIKTRGQQVTLSCSPISGHRSVSWYQQTPGQGLQFLFEYFSETQRNKGNFPGRFSGRQFSNSRSEMNVSTLELGDSALYLCASSLPSVTGEAFFGQGTRLTVV.

This clone was seen a handful of times. The genes are TRBV6-5 and TRBJ2-7; the D gene is possibly TRBD2 (5 bases). The CDR3 covers 13 residues. Trimming took off 10 bases at V and 1 base at J, with 14 bases between the two ends. Per germline, CDR1 MNHEY and CDR2 SVGAGI. CDR3 sequence: CAISARGSYEQYF. In DNA, the CDR3 is TGTGCCATTAGTGCCCGGGGATCCTACGAGCAGTACTTC.